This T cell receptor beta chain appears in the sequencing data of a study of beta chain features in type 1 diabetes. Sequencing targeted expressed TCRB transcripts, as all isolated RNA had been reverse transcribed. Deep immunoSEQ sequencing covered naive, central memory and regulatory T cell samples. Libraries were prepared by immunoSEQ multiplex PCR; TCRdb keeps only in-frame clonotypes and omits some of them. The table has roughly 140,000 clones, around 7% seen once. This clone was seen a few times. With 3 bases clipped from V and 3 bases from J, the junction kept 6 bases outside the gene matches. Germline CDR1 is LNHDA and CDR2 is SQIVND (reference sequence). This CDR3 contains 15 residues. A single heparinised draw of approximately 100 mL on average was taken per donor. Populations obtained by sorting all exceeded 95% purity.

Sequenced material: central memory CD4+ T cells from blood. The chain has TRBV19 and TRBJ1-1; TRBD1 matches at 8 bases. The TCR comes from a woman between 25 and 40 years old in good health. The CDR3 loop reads CASSIRQGADTEAFF. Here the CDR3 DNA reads TGTGCCAGTAGTATCCGGCAGGGGGCGGACACTGAAGCTTTCTTT.